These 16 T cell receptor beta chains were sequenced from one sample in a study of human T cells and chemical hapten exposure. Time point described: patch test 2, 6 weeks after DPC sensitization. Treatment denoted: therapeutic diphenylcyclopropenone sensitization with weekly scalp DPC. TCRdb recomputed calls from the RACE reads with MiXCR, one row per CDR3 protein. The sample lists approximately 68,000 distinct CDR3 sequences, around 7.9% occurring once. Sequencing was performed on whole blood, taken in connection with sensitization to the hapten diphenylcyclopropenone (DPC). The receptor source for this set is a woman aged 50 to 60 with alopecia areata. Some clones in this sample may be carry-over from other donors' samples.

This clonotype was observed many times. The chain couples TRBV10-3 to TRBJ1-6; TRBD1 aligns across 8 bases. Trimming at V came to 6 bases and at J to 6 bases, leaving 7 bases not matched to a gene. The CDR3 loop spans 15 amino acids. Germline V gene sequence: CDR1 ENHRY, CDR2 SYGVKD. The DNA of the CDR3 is TGTGCCATCAGCCAGGACAGGGCCGGTAATTCACCCCTCCACTTT. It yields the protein CAISQDRAGNSPLHF.

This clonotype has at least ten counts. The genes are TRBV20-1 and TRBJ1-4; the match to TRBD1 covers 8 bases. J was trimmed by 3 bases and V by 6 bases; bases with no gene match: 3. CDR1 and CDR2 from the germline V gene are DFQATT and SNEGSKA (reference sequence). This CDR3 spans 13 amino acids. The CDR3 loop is CSAPDRANEKLFF. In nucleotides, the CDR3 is TGCAGTGCGCCGGACAGGGCTAATGAAAAACTGTTTTTT.

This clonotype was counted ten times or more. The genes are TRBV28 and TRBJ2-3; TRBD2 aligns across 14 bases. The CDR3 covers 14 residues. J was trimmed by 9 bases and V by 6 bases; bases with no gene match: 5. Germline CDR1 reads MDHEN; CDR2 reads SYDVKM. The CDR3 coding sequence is TGTGCCAGCAGGGGACTAGCGGGAGTTCGAACGCAGTATTTT. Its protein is CASRGLAGVRTQYF.

In DNA, the CDR3 is TGTGCCAGCGTAGACGGCGGGGAGCTGTTTTTT. It translates to CASVDGGELFF. The V call is TRBV12-3 or TRBV12-4, the J call TRBJ2-2, with D unresolved. This CDR3 comprises 11 residues. V shed 8 bases and J shed 7 bases, with 8 bases lying between them.

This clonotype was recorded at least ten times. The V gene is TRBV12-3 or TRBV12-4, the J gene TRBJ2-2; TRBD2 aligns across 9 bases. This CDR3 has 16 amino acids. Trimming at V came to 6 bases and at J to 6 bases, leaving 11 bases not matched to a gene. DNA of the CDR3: TGTGCCAGCAGCCCCCCTAGCGGGATAGCCCCCGGGGAGCTGTTTTTT. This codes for CASSPPSGIAPGELFF.

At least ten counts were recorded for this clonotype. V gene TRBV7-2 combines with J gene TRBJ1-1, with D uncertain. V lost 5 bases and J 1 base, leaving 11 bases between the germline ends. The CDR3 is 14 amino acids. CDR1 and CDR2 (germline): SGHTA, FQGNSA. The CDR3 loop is CASSPAGSNTEAFF. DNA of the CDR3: TGTGCCAGCAGCCCCGCGGGGTCGAACACTGAAGCTTTCTTT.

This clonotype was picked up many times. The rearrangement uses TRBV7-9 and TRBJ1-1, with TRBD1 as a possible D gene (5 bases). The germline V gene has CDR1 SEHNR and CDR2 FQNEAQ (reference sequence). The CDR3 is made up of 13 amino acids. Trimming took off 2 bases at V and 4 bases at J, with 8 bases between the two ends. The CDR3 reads CASSLQGATEAFF. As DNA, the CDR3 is TGTGCCAGCAGCTTACAGGGTGCCACTGAAGCTTTCTTT. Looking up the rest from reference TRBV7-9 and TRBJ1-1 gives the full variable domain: DTGVSQNPRHKITKRGQNVTFRCDPISEHNRLYWYRQTLGQGPEFLTYFQNEAQLEKSRLLSDRFSAERPKGSFSTLEIQRTEQGDSAMYLCASSLQGATEAFFGQGTRLTVV.

Here the CDR3 reads CASSLANRGLETQYF. For the CDR3, the DNA is TGTGCCAGCAGCTTAGCGAATCGCGGGCTAGAGACCCAGTACTTC. This sequence joins TRBV7-2 and TRBJ2-5; possible D gene TRBD2, 5 bases. Trimming cost V 0 bases and J 4 bases, with 12 bases left between them. The CDR3 consists of 15 residues. The germline gives CDR1 SGHTA, CDR2 FQGNSA.

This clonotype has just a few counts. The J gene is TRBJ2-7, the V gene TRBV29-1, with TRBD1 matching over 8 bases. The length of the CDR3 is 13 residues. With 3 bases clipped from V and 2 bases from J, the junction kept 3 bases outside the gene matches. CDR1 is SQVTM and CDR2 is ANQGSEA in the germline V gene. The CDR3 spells CSVEGQVPYEQYF. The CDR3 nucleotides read TGCAGCGTTGAGGGACAGGTTCCCTACGAGCAGTACTTC.

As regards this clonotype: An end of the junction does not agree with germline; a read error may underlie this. In nucleotides, the CDR3 is TGCGCCAGCAGCCAAGGGAGGGCCAGGGGTACAGGTACGCAGTATTTT. This encodes CASSQGRARGTGTQYF. V is TRBV4-3 and J is TRBJ2-3, with D possibly being TRBD1 or TRBD2 (6 bases each). This CDR3 comprises 16 residues. Germline assignment: CDR1 LGHNA and CDR2 YSLEER.

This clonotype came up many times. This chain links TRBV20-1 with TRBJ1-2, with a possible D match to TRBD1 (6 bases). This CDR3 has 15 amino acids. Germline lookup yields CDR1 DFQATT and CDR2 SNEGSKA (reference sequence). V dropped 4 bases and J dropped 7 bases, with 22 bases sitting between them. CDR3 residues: CSATQPGQIWAGYTF. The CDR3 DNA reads TGCAGTGCTACTCAGCCCGGACAGATCTGGGCTGGCTACACCTTC.

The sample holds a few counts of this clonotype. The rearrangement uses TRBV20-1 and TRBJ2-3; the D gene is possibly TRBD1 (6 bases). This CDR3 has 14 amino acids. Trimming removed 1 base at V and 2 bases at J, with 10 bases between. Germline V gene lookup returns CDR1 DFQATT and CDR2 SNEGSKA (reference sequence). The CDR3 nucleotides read TGCAGTGCTAGAGCTCCAGGGGTCACAGATACGCAGTATTTT. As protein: CSARAPGVTDTQYF.

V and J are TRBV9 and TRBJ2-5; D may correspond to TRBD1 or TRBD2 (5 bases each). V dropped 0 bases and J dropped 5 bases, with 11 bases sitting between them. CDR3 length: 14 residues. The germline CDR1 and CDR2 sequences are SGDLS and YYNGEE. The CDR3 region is CASSVGHEGETQYF. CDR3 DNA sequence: TGTGCCAGCAGCGTAGGTCACGAGGGGGAGACCCAGTACTTC.

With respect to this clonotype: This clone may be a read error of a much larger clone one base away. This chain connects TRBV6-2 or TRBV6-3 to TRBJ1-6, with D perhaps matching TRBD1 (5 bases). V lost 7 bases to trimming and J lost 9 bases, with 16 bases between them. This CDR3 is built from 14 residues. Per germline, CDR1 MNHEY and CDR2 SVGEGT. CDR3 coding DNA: TGTGCCAGCAACCCCGGGACTTCGAGTTCACCCCTCCACTTT. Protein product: CASNPGTSSSPLHF.

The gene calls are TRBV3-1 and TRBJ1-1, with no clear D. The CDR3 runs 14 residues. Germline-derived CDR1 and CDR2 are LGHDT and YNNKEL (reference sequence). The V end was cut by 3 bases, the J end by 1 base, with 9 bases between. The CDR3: CASSHTTGNTEAFF. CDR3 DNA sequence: TGTGCCAGCAGCCATACGACGGGGAACACTGAAGCTTTCTTT.

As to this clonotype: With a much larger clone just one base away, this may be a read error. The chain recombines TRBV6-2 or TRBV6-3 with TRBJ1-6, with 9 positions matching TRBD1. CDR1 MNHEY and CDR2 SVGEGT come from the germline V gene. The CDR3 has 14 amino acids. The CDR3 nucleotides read TGTGCCAGCAGCCTGGACAGGGGCAATTCACCCCTCAACTTT. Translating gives CASSLDRGNSPLNF.